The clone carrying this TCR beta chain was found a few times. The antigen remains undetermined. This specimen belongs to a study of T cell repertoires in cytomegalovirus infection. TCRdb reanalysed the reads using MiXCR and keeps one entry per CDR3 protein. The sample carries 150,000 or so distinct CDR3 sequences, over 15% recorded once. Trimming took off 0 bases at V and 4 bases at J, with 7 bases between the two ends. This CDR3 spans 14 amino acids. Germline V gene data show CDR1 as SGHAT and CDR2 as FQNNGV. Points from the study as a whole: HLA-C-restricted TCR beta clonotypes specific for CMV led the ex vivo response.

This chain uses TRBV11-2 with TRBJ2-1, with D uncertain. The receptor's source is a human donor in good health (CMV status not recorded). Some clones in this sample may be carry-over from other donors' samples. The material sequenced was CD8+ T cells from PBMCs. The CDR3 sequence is CASSLDYGYNEQFF. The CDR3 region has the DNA TGTGCCAGCAGCTTAGATTACGGATACAATGAGCAGTTCTTC. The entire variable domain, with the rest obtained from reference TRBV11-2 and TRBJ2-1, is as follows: EAGVAQSPRYKIIEKRQSVAFWCNPISGHATLYWYQQILGQGPKLLIQFQNNGVVDDSQLPKDRFSAERLKGVDSTLKIQPAKLEDSAVYLCASSLDYGYNEQFFGPGTRLTVL.